Described below is a single T cell receptor beta chain sequence and its context. No antigen is known for it. One junction end does not reproduce the germline sequence, and a read error may be involved. The CDR3 loop spans 13 amino acids. Germline V gene data show CDR1 as SGHVS and CDR2 as FNYEAQ. The data were obtained in a study of shared clonotypes between healthy human individuals. Study results and limitations: Of the naive CD4 clonotypes, around 5% were shared across several donors.

The table came from immunoSEQ multiplex PCR; TCRdb's copy has only in-frame clones and leaves some out. The sample has 950,000 to 1,100,000 clones, about 70% seen once; the top ten hold around 1.5%. The rearrangement links TRBV7-6 to TRBJ2-5, with unresolved D. What was sequenced was memory CD4+ T cells sorted from blood. Subset noted: CD45RA-negative fraction. The TCR sequence derives from a man younger than 35 in good health. CDR3 in amino acids: CAGSKGPAQDQYF. Written as DNA, the CDR3 is TGTGCCGGCAGCAAAGGCCCAGCCCAGGACCAGTACTTC.